The 9 T cell receptor beta chains listed next were all sequenced from one sample in a study of blood T cell repertoires in COVID-19. The method was immunoSEQ multiplex PCR; TCRdb's version includes in-frame clones alone and lacks a portion of them. The sample includes under 150,000 clones, over 80% of them seen just once. The sequenced sample was peripheral blood. All receptors derive from a man aged 25 to 40 with acute or convalescent COVID-19.

The J gene is TRBJ2-5, the V gene TRBV11-3; 7 bases agree with TRBD1. This CDR3 is 14 amino acids long. Per the germline V gene, CDR1 is SGHNT and CDR2 is YENEEA. V gave up 1 base and J gave up 2 bases; unmatched junction bases: 1. CDR3 nucleotides: TGTGCCAGCAGCTTAGGGACAGGACAAGAGACCCAGTACTTC. Translating it yields CASSLGTGQETQYF.

The V call is TRBV30, the J call TRBJ2-1; TRBD2 matches at 14 bases. Germline V gene sequence: CDR1 GTSNPN, CDR2 SVGIG (reference sequence). Trimming at V came to 2 bases and at J to 9 bases, leaving 6 bases not matched to a gene. This CDR3 has 15 amino acids. CDR3 sequence reads: CAWSHSGLAGVEQFF. CDR3 nucleotides: TGTGCCTGGAGTCATTCGGGACTAGCGGGGGTTGAGCAGTTCTTC. The variable domain in full, with the rest retrieved from reference TRBV30 and TRBJ2-1, is SQTIHQWPATLVQPVGSPLSLECTVEGTSNPNLYWYRQAAGRGLQLLFYSVGIGQISSEVPQNLSASRPQDRQFILSSKKLLLSDSGFYLCAWSHSGLAGVEQFFGPGTRLTVL.

V usage is TRBV12-3 or TRBV12-4 and J usage is TRBJ1-4; D gene ambiguous. Trimming cost V 5 bases and J 8 bases, with 12 bases left between them. This CDR3 region has 13 residues. CDR3 amino acids: CASSARTSEKLFF. CDR3 coding DNA: TGTGCCAGCAGTGCCCGCACTTCGGAAAAACTGTTTTTT.

V is TRBV5-8 and J is TRBJ2-6; D is ambiguous. Trimming cost V 5 bases and J 0 bases, with 9 bases left between them. Germline CDR1 reads SGHTS; CDR2 reads YDEGEE. There are 15 residues in the CDR3. The CDR3 DNA sequence: TGTGCCAGCAGAGTAAGAGGCTCTGGGGCCAACGTCCTGACTTTC. Translation: CASRVRGSGANVLTF.

The V gene is TRBV15, the J gene TRBJ2-3, with D possibly being TRBD1 (6 bases). The CDR3 covers 14 residues. Trimming stripped 3 bases from V and 5 bases from J, with 12 bases between. Germline lookup yields CDR1 LNHNV and CDR2 YYDKDF (reference sequence). Here the CDR3 reads CATSSYRAGDTQYF. The CDR3 DNA reads TGTGCCACCAGCAGCTACAGGGCCGGAGATACGCAGTATTTT. Based on the CDR3 plus reference TRBV15 and TRBJ2-3, the full variable domain is DAMVIQNPRYQVTQFGKPVTLSCSQTLNHNVMYWYQQKSSQAPKLLFHYYDKDFNNEADTPDNFQSRRPNTSFCFLDIRSPGLGDTAMYLCATSSYRAGDTQYFGPGTRLTVL.

The J gene is TRBJ1-2, the V gene TRBV5-8; no definite D call. The CDR3 is 13 residues long. In germline, CDR1 is SGHTS, CDR2 YDEGEE. With 3 bases removed from V and 4 bases from J, the gap between germline ends came to 10 bases. The CDR3 DNA is TGTGCCAGCAGCTCCCGGCGGGCCTATGGCTACACCTTC. Amino acid sequence: CASSSRRAYGYTF.

The chain links TRBV19 to TRBJ1-5; 8 nucleotides align to TRBD1. The CDR3 is 18 amino acids. The V gene's germline CDR1 is LNHDA and CDR2 SQIVND (reference sequence). J gave up 2 bases and V 5 bases, and 14 bases lay outside the gene matches. CDR3 nucleotide sequence: TGTGCCAGTAGTCCGAGAGGACAGGGCGGGAATCGCAATCAGCCCCAGCATTTT. It codes for CASSPRGQGGNRNQPQHF.

The V and J genes are TRBV7-6 and TRBJ2-2, with 9 nucleotides matching TRBD2. Germline CDR1 SGHVS, CDR2 FNYEAQ. The V gene end was trimmed by 2 bases and the J gene end by 7 bases; junction bases not matched to a gene: 14. CDR3 length: 18 amino acids. The CDR3 sequence is CASSLSMFGTSLIGELFF. The CDR3 bases are TGTGCCAGCAGCTTATCCATGTTCGGGACTAGCCTAATCGGGGAGCTGTTTTTT.

The rearrangement joins TRBV20-1 to TRBJ1-6; a possible D gene is TRBD1 (5 bases). This CDR3 has 17 amino acids. V lost 3 bases to trimming and J lost 0 bases, with 15 bases between them. Germline lookup yields CDR1 DFQATT and CDR2 SNEGSKA (reference sequence). Here the CDR3 DNA reads TGCAGTGCTAGTGACGGGGGGTGGAGCTCCTATAATTCACCCCTCCACTTT. Translated, it gives CSASDGGWSSYNSPLHF.